The clone carrying this TCR beta chain showed up many times. This specimen belongs to a study of identical twins. Every one of the donors was a healthy Caucasian. TCRdb re-called the 5' RACE reads with MiXCR, one entry per CDR3 protein. This sample has hundreds of thousands of distinct CDR3 sequences; about 8.3% occur once, and the top ten carry roughly 2%. Trimming pared 6 bases from V and 1 base from J, leaving 6 bases between. The germline CDR1 and CDR2 sequences are WSHSY and SAAADI. This CDR3 region has 12 residues. The data also belong to a second study, concerning yellow fever vaccine responses in identical twins.

Source material: memory (CD45RO+) T cells sorted from blood. The V gene is TRBV10-2, the J gene TRBJ2-5; D is unclear. The sequence came from a woman under 30 in good health. CDR3 bases: TGCGCCAGCAGAGTGGGCCAAGAGACCCAGTACTTC. This encodes CASRVGQETQYF.